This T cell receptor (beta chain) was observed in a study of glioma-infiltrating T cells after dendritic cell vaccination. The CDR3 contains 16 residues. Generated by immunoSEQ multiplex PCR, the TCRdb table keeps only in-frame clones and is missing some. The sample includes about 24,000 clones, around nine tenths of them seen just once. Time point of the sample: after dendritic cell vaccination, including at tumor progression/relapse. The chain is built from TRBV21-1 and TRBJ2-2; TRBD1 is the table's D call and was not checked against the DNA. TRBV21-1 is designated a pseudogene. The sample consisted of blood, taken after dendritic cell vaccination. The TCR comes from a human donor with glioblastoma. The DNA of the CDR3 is TGTGCCAGCAGCAAAGCCTCTATGCCAGGGTCCGGGGAGCTGTTTTTT. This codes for CASSKASMPGSGELFF.